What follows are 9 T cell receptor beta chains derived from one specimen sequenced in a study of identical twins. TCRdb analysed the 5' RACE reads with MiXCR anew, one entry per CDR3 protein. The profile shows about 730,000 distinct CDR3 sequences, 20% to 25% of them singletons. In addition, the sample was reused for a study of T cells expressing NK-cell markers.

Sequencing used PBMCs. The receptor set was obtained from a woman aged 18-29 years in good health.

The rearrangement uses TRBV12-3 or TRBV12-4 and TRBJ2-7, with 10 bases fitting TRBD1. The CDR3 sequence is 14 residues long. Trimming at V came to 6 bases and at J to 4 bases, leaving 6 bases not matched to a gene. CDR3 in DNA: TGTGCCAGCAGCCGACAGGGGGCCGGTTACGAGCAGTACTTC. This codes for CASSRQGAGYEQYF.

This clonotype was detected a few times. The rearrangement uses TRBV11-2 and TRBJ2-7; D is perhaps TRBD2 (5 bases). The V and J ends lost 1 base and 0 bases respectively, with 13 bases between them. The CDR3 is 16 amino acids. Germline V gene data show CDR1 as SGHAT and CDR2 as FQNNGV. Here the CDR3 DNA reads TGTGCCAGCAGCTTAGGGGTCCAGCGGAGCTCCTACGAGCAGTACTTC. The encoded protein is CASSLGVQRSSYEQYF.

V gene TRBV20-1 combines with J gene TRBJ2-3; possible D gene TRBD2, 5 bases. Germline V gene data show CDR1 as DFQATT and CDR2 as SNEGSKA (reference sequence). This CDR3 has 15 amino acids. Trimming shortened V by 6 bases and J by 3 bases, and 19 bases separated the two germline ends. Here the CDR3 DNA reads TGCAGTGCGATCGGCCCCCCCCCGGGAACAGATACGCAGTATTTT. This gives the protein CSAIGPPPGTDTQYF.

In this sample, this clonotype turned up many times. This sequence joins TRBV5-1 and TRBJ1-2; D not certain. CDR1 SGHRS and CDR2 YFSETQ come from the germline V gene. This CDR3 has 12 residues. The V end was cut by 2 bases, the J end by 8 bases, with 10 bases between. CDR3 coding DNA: TGCGCCAGCAGCTTCCCCTCGCAAGGCTACACCTTC. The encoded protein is CASSFPSQGYTF.

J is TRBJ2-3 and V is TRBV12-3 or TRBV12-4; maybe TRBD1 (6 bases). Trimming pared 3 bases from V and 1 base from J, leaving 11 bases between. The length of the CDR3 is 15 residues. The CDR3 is CASSFQGMGTDTQYF. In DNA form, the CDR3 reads TGTGCCAGCAGTTTTCAGGGGATGGGCACAGATACGCAGTATTTT.

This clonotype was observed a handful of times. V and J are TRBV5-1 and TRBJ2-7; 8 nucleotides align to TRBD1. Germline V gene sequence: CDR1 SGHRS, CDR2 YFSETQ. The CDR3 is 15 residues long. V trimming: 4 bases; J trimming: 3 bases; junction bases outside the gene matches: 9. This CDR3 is CASSVWTGTGYEQYF. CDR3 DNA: TGCGCCAGCAGCGTTTGGACAGGGACTGGCTACGAGCAGTACTTC. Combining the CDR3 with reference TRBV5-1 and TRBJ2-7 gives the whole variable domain KAGVTQTPRYLIKTRGQQVTLSCSPISGHRSVSWYQQTPGQGLQFLFEYFSETQRNKGNFPGRFSGRQFSNSRSEMNVSTLELGDSALYLCASSVWTGTGYEQYFGPGTRLTVT.

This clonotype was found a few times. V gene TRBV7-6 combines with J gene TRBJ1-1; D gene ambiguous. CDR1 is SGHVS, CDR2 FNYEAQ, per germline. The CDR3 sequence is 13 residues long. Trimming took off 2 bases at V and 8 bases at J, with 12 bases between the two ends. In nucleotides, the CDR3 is TGTGCCAGCAGCTTATCTTCTGGAGGCGAAGCTTTCTTT. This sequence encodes CASSLSSGGEAFF.

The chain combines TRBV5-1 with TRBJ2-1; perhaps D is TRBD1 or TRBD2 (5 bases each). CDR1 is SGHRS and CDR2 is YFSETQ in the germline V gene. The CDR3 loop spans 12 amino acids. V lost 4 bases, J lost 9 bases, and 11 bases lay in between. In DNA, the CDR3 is TGCGCCAGCAGCCCCGGTGGGACTGAGCAGTTCTTC. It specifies CASSPGGTEQFF. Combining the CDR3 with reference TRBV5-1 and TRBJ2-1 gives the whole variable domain KAGVTQTPRYLIKTRGQQVTLSCSPISGHRSVSWYQQTPGQGLQFLFEYFSETQRNKGNFPGRFSGRQFSNSRSEMNVSTLELGDSALYLCASSPGGTEQFFGPGTRLTVL.

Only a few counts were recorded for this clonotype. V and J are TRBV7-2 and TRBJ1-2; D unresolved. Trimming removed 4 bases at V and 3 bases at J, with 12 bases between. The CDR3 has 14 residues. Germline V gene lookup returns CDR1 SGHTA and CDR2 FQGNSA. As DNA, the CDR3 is TGTGCCAGCAGCTCCACAAATTGGGACTATGGCTACACCTTC. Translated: CASSSTNWDYGYTF.